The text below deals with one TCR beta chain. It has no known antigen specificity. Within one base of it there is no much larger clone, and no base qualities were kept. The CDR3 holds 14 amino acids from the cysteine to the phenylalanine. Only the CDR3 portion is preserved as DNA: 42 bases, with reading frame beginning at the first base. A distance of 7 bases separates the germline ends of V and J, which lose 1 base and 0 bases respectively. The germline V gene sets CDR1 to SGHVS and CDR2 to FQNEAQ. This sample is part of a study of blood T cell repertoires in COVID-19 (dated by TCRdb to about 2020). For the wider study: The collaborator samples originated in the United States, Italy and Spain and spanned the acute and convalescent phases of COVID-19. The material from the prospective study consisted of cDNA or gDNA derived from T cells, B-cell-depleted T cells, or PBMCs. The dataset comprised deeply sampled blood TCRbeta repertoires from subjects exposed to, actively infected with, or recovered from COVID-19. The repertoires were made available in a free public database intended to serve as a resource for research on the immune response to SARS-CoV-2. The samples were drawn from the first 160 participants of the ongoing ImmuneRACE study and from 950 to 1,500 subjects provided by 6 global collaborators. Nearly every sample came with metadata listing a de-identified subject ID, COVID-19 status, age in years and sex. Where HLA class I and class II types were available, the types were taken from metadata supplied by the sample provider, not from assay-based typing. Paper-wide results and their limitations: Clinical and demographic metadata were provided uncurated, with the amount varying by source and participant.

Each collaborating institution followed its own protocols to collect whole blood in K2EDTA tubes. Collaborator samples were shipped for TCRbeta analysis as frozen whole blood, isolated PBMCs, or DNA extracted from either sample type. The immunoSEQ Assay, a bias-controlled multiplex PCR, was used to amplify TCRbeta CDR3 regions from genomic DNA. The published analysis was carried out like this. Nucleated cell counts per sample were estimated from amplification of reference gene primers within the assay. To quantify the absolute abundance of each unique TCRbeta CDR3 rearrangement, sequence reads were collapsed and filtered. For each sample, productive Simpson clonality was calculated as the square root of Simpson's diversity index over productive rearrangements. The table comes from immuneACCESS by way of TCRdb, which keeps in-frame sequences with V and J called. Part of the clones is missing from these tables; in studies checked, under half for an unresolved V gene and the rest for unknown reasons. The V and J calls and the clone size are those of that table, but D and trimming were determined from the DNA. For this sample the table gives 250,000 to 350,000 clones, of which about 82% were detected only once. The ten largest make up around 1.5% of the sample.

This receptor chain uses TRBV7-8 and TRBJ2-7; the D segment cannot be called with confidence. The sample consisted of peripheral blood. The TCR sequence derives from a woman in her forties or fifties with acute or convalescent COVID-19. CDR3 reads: CASSLDPGSYEQYF. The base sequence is TGTGCCAGCAGCTTAGATCCGGGCTCCTACGAGCAGTACTTC.